Reported below is one TCR beta chain. The method was immunoSEQ multiplex PCR; TCRdb's version includes in-frame clones alone and lacks a portion of them. The sample includes around 300,000 clones, approximately 86% of them seen just once. Between the trimmed V and J ends, which lost 4 bases and 6 bases, there was a span of 18 bases. Germline-derived CDR1 and CDR2 are SGHTS and YDEGEE. The CDR3 is 15 amino acids. This entry is derived from a study of blood T cell repertoires in COVID-19. The wider study: Some COVID-19 samples were acute and others convalescent; all came from the United States, Italy and Spain.

The chain uses TRBV5-8 and TRBJ2-3; D uncertain. The sequence derives from a woman in her sixties or seventies with COVID-19, enrolled during active disease. Sequencing was carried out using peripheral blood. CDR3 amino acids: CASSTPGAHRDTQYF. In DNA form, the CDR3 reads TGTGCCAGCAGCACCCCAGGCGCTCATAGGGATACGCAGTATTTT.